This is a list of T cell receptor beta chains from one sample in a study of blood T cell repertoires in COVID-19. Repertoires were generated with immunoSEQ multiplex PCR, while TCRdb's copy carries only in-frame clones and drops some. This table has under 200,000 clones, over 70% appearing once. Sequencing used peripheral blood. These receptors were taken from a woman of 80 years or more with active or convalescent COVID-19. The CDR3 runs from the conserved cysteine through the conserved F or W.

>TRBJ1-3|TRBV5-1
CASSPMGRDTIYF
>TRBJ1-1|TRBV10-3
CAISESAGNTEAFF
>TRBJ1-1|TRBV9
CASSARDRGREGEAFF
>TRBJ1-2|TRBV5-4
CASSLAGGYGYTF
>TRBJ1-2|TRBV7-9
CASSLSLGTGVYGYTF
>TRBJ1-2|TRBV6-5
CASSVRSNYGYTF
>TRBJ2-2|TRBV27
CASNPGTGVTGELFF
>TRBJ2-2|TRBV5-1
CASSPRNTGVTGELFF
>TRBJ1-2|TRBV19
CASSTAGQVIHGYTF
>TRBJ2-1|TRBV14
CASSQVGVLPINEQFF
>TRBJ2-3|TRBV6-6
CASSFQAPDTQYF
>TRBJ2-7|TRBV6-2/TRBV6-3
CASSTGRGASYEQYF
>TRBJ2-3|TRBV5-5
CASSRITSGGVDTQYF
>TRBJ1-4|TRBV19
CASSISEGTKLFF
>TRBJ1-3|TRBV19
CASSPTRDRDSGNTIYF
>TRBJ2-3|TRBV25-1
CASKTHHTDTQYF
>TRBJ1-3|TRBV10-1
CASRVQGSGNTIYF
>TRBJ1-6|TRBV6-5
CASSSQGGRNSPLHF
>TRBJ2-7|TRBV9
CASSSDWTENLEQYF
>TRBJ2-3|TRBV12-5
CASVELAAADTQYF
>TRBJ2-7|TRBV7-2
CASTRDRGSDEQYF
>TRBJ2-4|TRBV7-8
CASSPSGALGNIQYF
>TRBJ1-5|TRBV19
CASSIDWGGRSNQPQHF
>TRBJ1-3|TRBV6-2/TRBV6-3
CASSQRTATRLNTIYF
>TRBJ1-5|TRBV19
CASRPTGTYQPQHF
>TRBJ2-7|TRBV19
CASSSTHQLAGPTYEQYF
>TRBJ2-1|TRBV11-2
CASRREESYNEQFF
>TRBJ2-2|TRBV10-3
CAISQGSAGELFF
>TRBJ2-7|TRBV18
CASSPDLKGKQYF
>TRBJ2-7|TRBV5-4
CASSWRGDPYEQYF
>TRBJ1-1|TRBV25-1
CASSEQGGSTEAFF
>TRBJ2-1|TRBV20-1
CSASLSGGAQNEQFF
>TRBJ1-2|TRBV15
CATSGQDSRGYTF
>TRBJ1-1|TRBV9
CASSERVGYTEAFF
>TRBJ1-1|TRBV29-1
CSGPRREDMNTEAFF
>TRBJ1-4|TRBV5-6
CASSLGGGASNEKLFF
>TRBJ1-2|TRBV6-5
CASSRSQGSGYTF
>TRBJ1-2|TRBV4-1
CASSPQGSYGYTF
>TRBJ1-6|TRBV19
CASSIDRRTTANSPLHF
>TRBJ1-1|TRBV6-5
CASNLGAGDTEAFF
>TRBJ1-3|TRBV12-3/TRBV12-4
CASSMGGGNTIYF
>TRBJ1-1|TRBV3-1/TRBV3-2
CASSRRTGGKNTEAFF
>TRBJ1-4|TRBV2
CASSPPQDLGEKLFF
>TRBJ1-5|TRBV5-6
CASSLSRYNQPQHF
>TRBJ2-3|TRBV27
CASSLRTDGDTQYF
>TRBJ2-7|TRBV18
CASSGGKEAYEQYF
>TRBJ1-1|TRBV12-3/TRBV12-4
CASSRNTEAFF
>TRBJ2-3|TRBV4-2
CASSQGAGGPDTQYF
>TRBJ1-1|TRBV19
CASSIIFGQAFEAFF
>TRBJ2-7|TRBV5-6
CASSFLRTDAGEQYF
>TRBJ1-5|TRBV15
CATSRPPTGTMGMNQPQHF
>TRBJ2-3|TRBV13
CASSLSRGRADTQYF
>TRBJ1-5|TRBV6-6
CASSYGRAQPQHF
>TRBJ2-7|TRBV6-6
CASRRGGTGAATLSYEQYF
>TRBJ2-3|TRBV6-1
CASSEEDRGTQYF
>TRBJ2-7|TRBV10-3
CAISNPGSGYEQYF
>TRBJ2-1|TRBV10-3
CAISDNPLAGASNEQFF